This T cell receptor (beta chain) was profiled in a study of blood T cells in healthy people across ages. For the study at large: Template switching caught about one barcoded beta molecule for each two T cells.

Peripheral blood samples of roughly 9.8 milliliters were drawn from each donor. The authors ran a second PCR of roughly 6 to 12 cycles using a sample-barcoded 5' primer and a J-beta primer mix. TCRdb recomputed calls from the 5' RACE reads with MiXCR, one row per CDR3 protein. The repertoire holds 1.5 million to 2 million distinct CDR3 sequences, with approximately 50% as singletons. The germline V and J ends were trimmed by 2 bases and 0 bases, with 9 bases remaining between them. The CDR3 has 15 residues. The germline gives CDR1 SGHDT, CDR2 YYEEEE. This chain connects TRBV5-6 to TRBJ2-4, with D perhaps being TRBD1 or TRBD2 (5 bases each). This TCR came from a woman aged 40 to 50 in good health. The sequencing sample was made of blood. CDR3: CASSFRDGAKNIQYF. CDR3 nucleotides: TGTGCCAGCAGCTTTAGGGACGGAGCCAAAAACATTCAGTACTTC.